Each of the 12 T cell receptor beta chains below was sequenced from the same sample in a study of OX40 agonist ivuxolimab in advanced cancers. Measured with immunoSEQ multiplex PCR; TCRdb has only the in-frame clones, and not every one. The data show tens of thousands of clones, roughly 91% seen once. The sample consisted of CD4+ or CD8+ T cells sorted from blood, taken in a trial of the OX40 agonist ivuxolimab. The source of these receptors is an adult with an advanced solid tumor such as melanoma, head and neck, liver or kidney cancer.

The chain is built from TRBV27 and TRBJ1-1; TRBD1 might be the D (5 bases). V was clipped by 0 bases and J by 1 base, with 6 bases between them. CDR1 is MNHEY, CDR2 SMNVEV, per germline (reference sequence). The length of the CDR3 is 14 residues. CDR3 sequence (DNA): TGTGCCAGCAGTTTATCGGGGGGGAACACTGAAGCTTTCTTT. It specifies CASSLSGGNTEAFF.

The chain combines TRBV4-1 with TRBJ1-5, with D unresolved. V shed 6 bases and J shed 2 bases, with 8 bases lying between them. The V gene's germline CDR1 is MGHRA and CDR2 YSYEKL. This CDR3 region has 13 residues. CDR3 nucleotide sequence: TGCGCCAGCAGGGGCCAAGGCAATCAGCCCCAGCATTTT. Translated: CASRGQGNQPQHF.

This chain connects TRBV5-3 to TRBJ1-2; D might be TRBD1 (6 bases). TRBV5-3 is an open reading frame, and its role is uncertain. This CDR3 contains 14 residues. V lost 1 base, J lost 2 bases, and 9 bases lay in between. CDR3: CARSLSGENYGYTF. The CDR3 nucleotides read TGTGCCAGAAGCTTGTCAGGGGAAAACTATGGCTACACCTTC.

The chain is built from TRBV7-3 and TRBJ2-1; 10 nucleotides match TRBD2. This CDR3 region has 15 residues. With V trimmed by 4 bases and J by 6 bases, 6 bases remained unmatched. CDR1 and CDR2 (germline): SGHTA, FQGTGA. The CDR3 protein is CASSSSRTSGNEQFF. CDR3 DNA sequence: TGTGCCAGCAGCTCCTCCCGGACTAGCGGCAATGAGCAGTTCTTC.

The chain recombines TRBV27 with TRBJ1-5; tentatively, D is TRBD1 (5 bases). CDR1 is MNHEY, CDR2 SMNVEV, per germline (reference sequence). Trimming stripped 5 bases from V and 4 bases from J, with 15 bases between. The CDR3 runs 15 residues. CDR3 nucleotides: TGTGCCAGCAGTATCCTCGGCGGGGCTAATCAGCCCCAGCATTTT. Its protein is CASSILGGANQPQHF.

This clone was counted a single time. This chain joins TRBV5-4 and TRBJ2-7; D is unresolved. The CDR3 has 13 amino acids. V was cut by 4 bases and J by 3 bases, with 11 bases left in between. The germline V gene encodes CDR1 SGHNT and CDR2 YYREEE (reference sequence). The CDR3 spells CASSLRLNYEQYF. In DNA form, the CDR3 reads TGTGCCAGCAGCCTTCGTCTTAACTACGAGCAGTACTTC.

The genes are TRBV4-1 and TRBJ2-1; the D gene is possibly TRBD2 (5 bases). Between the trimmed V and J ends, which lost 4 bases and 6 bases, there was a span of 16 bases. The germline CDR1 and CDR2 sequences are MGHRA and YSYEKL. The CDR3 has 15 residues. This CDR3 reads CASSRRTGPSNEQFF. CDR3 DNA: TGCGCCAGCAGCCGACGGACTGGGCCAAGCAATGAGCAGTTCTTC.

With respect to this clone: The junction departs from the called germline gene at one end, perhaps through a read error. CDR3 amino acids: CASSLARWASNQPQHF. CDR3 in DNA: TGTGCTAGCAGCTTAGCGCGTTGGGCTAGCAATCAGCCCCAGCATTTT. The chain is built from TRBV7-7 and TRBJ1-5, with D hard to call. This CDR3 is built from 16 residues. Germline V gives CDR1 SSHAT, CDR2 FNYEAQ (reference sequence). The full variable domain, in which reference TRBV7-7 and TRBJ1-5 provide the parts outside the CDR3, is GAGVSQSPRYKVTKRGQDVTLRCDPISSHATLYWYQQALGQGPEFLTYFNYEAQPDKSGLPSDRFSAERPEGSISTLTIQRTEQRDSAMYRCASSLARWASNQPQHFGDGTRLSIL.

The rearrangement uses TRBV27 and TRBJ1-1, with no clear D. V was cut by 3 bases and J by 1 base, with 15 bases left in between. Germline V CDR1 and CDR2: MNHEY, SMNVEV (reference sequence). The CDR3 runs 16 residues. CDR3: CASSFWVGNRNTEAFF. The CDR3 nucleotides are TGTGCCAGCAGTTTTTGGGTCGGGAATAGGAACACTGAAGCTTTCTTT.

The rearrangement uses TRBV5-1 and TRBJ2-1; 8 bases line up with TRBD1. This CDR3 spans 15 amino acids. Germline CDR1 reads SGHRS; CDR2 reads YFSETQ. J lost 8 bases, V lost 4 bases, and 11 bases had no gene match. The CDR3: CASSEQGEYSDEQFF. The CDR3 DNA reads TGCGCCAGCAGCGAACAGGGGGAGTATAGTGATGAGCAGTTCTTC.

CDR3 sequence: CASSSTGYSNQPQHF. The CDR3 region has the DNA TGTGCCAGCAGCTCGACAGGGTATAGCAATCAGCCCCAGCATTTT. The V call is TRBV5-6, the J call TRBJ1-5, with TRBD1 matching over 7 bases. Trimming took 3 bases from V and 0 from J; bases not matched to a gene: 3. Germline V gives CDR1 SGHDT, CDR2 YYEEEE. CDR3 size: 15 residues. Variable domain in full (rest from reference TRBV5-6 and TRBJ1-5): DAGVTQSPTHLIKTRGQQVTLRCSPKSGHDTVSWYQQALGQGPQFIFQYYEEEERQRGNFPDRFSGHQFPNYSSELNVNALLLGDSALYLCASSSTGYSNQPQHFGDGTRLSIL.

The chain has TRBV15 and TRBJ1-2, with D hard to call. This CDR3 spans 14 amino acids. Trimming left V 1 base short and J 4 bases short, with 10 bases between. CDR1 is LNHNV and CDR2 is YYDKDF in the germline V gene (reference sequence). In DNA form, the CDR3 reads TGTGCCACCAGCAGAGGGCTAGAGGGCTATGGCTACACCTTC. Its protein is CATSRGLEGYGYTF.